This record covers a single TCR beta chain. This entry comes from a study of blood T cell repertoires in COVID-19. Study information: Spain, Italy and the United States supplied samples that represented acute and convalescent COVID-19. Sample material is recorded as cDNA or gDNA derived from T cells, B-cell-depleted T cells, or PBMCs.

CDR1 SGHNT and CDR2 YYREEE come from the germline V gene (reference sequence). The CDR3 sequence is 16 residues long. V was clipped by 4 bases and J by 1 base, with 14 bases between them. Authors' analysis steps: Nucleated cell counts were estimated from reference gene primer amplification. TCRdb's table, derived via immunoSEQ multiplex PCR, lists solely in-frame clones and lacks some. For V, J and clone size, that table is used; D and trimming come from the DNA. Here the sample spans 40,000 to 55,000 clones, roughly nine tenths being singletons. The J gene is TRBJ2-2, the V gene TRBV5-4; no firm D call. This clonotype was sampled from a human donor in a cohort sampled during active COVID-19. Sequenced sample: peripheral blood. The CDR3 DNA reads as TGTGCCAGCAGCCCCCTGCCCGCAGGGAACACCGGGGAGCTGTTTTTT. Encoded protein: CASSPLPAGNTGELFF.